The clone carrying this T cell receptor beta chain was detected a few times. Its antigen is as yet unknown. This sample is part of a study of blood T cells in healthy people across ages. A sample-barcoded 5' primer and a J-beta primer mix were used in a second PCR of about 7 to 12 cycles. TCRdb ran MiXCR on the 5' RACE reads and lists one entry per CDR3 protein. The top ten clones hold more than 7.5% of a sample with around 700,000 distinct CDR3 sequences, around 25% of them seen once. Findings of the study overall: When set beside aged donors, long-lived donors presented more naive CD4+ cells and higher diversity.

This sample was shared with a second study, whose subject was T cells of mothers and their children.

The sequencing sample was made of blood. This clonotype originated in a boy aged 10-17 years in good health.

In DNA form, the CDR3 reads TGCGCCAGCAGCCAAGAGGCGGGCCTACCTCAGGGGTACCTCCGCTACGAGCAGTACTTC. Translated, it gives CASSQEAGLPQGYLRYEQYF. The V and J genes are TRBV4-1 and TRBJ2-5; weak D call: TRBD1 (6 bases). TRBJ2-7 matches the DNA end more closely, so the J call is doubtful. This CDR3 has 20 amino acids. Germline CDR1 is MGHRA and CDR2 is YSYEKL.